This entry concerns a single T cell receptor beta chain. What it recognizes is unknown. This sample is part of a study of cytomegalovirus exposure and HLA in healthy donors. The CDR3 is 18 residues long. Germline trimming cut 0 bases from V and 3 bases from J; bases unmatched to any gene: 11. Germline assignment: CDR1 LGHNA and CDR2 YNFKEQ. It was with 60 Vbeta and 13 Jbeta primers that the PCR ran. The protocol was immunoSEQ multiplex PCR, while the TCRdb copy is restricted to in-frame clones and leaves out a portion. The table lists around 140,000 clones, 65% to 80% of them singletons. Broader study findings: Most sequenced TCRs were rare (though some public TCRs occurred in many donors).

The V gene is TRBV4-2, the J gene TRBJ2-3; 8 nucleotides match TRBD2. This receptor was taken from a man aged 25 to 40 in good health and CMV-seronegative. Sequenced input: PBMCs. The chain's CDR3 is CASSQDRGLEYVTDTQYF. In DNA, the CDR3 is TGTGCCAGCAGCCAAGATCGGGGACTAGAGTATGTGACAGATACGCAGTATTTT.